One and the same sample provided the 14 T cell receptor beta chains below, sequenced in a study of T cells in Graves' hyperthyroidism and ophthalmopathy. Amplification targeted TCR beta CDR3 regions from RNA transcripts. First-round RT-PCR of the TCR CDR3 relied on the HTBI primer set. Each CDR3 protein is one row after TCRdb ran MiXCR on the multiplex PCR reads. The data contain over 700,000 distinct CDR3 sequences, just over 35% of them singletons. The material sequenced was blood. The source of these receptors is a woman in her thirties or forties with Graves' hyperthyroidism.

The chain has TRBV6-1 and TRBJ2-7, with 9 bases fitting TRBD2. The CDR3 loop spans 16 amino acids. Losses at the gene ends were 4 bases for V and 3 bases for J; bases not matched to a gene: 10. Germline CDR1 reads MNHNS; CDR2 reads SASEGT. This CDR3 is CASSGYSGRNFYEQYF. The CDR3 nucleotides read TGTGCCAGCAGTGGATATAGCGGGAGAAATTTCTACGAGCAGTACTTC.

The V and J genes are TRBV28 and TRBJ1-6; perhaps TRBD1 as D (6 bases). This CDR3 is built from 17 residues. The germline CDR1 and CDR2 sequences are MDHEN and SYDVKM. Trimming stripped 6 bases from V and 3 bases from J, with 18 bases between. This CDR3 reads CASRTSIGGGYNSPLHF. In nucleotides, the CDR3 is TGTGCCAGCAGAACATCGATTGGGGGCGGCTATAATTCACCCCTCCACTTT. Complete variable domain (other parts from reference TRBV28 and TRBJ1-6): DVKVTQSSRYLVKRTGEKVFLECVQDMDHENMFWYRQDPGLGLRLIYFSYDVKMKEKGDIPEGYSVSREKKERFSLILESASTNQTSMYLCASRTSIGGGYNSPLHFGNGTRLTVT.

This chain connects TRBV6-5 to TRBJ1-1, with D possibly TRBD1 on 6 matching bases. Germline CDR1 reads MNHEY; CDR2 reads SVGAGI. Trimming pared 8 bases from V and 0 bases from J, leaving 10 bases between. There are 13 residues in the CDR3. The CDR3 DNA follows: TGTGCCAGCGAAACAGGGATGAACACTGAAGCTTTCTTT. Amino acids: CASETGMNTEAFF.

V usage is TRBV12-3 or TRBV12-4 and J usage is TRBJ2-7; no reliable D call. V lost 1 base and J lost 2, with 15 bases in between. The CDR3 sequence is 16 residues long. CDR3 DNA sequence: TGTGCCAGCAGTTTAGTCTCGGTAATACCAGCCTACGAGCAGTACTTC. It encodes CASSLVSVIPAYEQYF.

This clonotype was counted between two and nine times. V gene TRBV6-2 or TRBV6-3 combines with J gene TRBJ1-2, with 7 bases identical to TRBD1. The CDR3 runs 18 residues. CDR1 is MNHEY and CDR2 is SVGEGT in the germline V gene. V lost 6 bases, J lost 4 bases, and 20 bases stayed unmatched. In nucleotides, the CDR3 is TGTGCCAGCAGCCCGCGGACAGGAACTGCTACCAGGGGCTATGGCTACACCTTC. Its translation is CASSPRTGTATRGYGYTF.

The chain links TRBV7-2 to TRBJ2-7; D gene uncertain. Germline lookup yields CDR1 SGHTA and CDR2 FQGNSA. The CDR3 is made up of 10 amino acids. Trimming left V 6 bases short and J 7 bases short, with 7 bases between. CDR3 residues: CASSPGEQYF. In DNA form, the CDR3 reads TGTGCCAGCAGTCCTGGGGAGCAGTACTTC.

This clonotype was detected a few times. The J gene is TRBJ1-3, the V gene TRBV5-8, with D possibly being TRBD1 (5 bases). The CDR3 runs 16 residues. Germline assignment: CDR1 SGHTS and CDR2 YDEGEE. V lost 4 bases and J 2 bases, leaving 16 bases between the germline ends. The CDR3 DNA reads as TGTGCCAGCAGCCCACTCTCCGGGGCCGCTGGAAACACCATATATTTT. It codes for CASSPLSGAAGNTIYF.

In its sample, this clonotype was seen many times. For the CDR3, the DNA is TGTGCCAGCAGTGACTACGATAGCGGGGGCACCGGGGAGCTGTTTTTT. This translates into CASSDYDSGGTGELFF. This sequence joins TRBV6-4 and TRBJ2-2, with TRBD2 matching 9 bases. The junction had 4 bases not matched to a gene; V was cut back by 1 base and J by 4 bases. CDR1 and CDR2 from the germline V gene are MRHNA and SNTAGT. The CDR3 totals 16 residues.

This clonotype was observed at least ten times. The rearrangement uses TRBV7-2 and TRBJ1-4; 8 positions match TRBD1. V was clipped by 5 bases and J by 3 bases; unmatched bases: 2. The CDR3 extends over 14 amino acids. Germline CDR1 is SGHTA and CDR2 is FQGNSA. The CDR3 DNA follows: TGTGCCAGCAGCCGGACAGGGCCTAATGAAAAACTGTTTTTT. This codes for CASSRTGPNEKLFF.

To note about this clonotype: The germline gene is not matched at one end of the junction; a read error may be the cause. The V call is TRBV10-2, the J call TRBJ2-3; the match to TRBD1 covers 7 bases. The CDR3 sequence is 14 residues long. Germline-derived CDR1 and CDR2 are WSHSY and SAAADI. CDR3 protein: CASSRDSTTDTQYF. CDR3 nucleotides: TGTGCCAGCAGCCGGGACAGTACCACAGATACGCAGTATTTT.

This clonotype was seen a few times. The J gene is TRBJ2-5, the V gene TRBV19; the D is unclear. From germline, CDR1 is LNHDA and CDR2 SQIVND (reference sequence). This CDR3 contains 14 residues. The V end was cut by 1 base, the J end by 1 base, with 7 bases between. This CDR3 reads CASSIGASQETQYF. In DNA, the CDR3 is TGTGCCAGTAGTATAGGGGCCAGCCAAGAGACCCAGTACTTC.

The rearrangement uses TRBV4-1 and TRBJ2-7, with unresolved D. This CDR3 has 18 residues. Germline loops: CDR1 MGHRA, CDR2 YSYEKL. Trimming stripped 0 bases from V and 0 bases from J, with 18 bases between. CDR3 nucleotides: TGCGCCAGCAGCCAAGATTTATACCGACTCGAAAGCTCCTACGAGCAGTACTTC. Residues: CASSQDLYRLESSYEQYF.

A note on this clonotype: Given a much more abundant clone one base away, this may be a read error. It is likely a read error, because the conserved phenylalanine at the end of the CDR3 is missing. V usage is TRBV7-9 and J usage is TRBJ2-7; D remains ambiguous. There are 13 residues in the CDR3. CDR1 and CDR2 (germline): SEHNR, FQNEAQ (reference sequence). V lost 5 bases, J lost 3 bases, and 11 bases lay in between. The CDR3: CASSRDSGYEQYS. The CDR3 DNA is TGTGCCAGCAGCCGAGACTCGGGCTACGAGCAGTACTCC.

V usage is TRBV2 and J usage is TRBJ2-7; 8 bases are shared with TRBD2. Germline V gene lookup returns CDR1 SNHLY and CDR2 FYNNEI. The CDR3 extends over 13 amino acids. With 11 bases clipped from V and 6 bases from J, the junction kept 12 bases outside the gene matches. DNA of the CDR3: TGTGCCTCCTCTAGGACTAGCTCCCTCGAGCAGTACTTC. Its translation is CASSRTSSLEQYF.